Listed here are 22 T cell receptor beta chains from one sample, sequenced in a study of T-cell memory formation after mild COVID-19. TCRdb reanalysed the 5' RACE reads using MiXCR and keeps one entry per CDR3 protein. The sample lists roughly 70,000 distinct CDR3 sequences; 16% were seen once. Sequencing used PBMCs or a T cell subset sorted from them (not recorded which). Receptors originate from an adult woman who had mild COVID-19 (a few samples of this study predate the infection). Cell type and time point are not known.

Only a few counts were recorded for this clonotype. This chain connects TRBV20-1 to TRBJ2-3; 10 nucleotides line up with TRBD1. This CDR3 comprises 15 residues. Germline values: CDR1 DFQATT, CDR2 SNEGSKA (reference sequence). Trimming at V came to 4 bases and at J to 3 bases, leaving 7 bases not matched to a gene. The CDR3 loop is CSATGQGELTDTQYF. CDR3 in DNA: TGCAGTGCTACCGGACAGGGGGAATTGACAGATACGCAGTATTTT.

This clonotype was seen many times. V and J are TRBV5-1 and TRBJ2-3, with D perhaps being TRBD1 or TRBD2 (5 bases each). Germline-derived CDR1 and CDR2 are SGHRS and YFSETQ. CDR3 size: 18 residues. V dropped 3 bases and J dropped 4 bases, with 24 bases sitting between them. CDR3: CASSSTGLAAHSPDTQYF. CDR3 DNA sequence: TGCGCCAGCAGCTCCACGGGGCTGGCAGCCCACAGCCCAGATACGCAGTATTTT. Based on the CDR3 plus reference TRBV5-1 and TRBJ2-3, the full variable domain is KAGVTQTPRYLIKTRGQQVTLSCSPISGHRSVSWYQQTPGQGLQFLFEYFSETQRNKGNFPGRFSGRQFSNSRSEMNVSTLELGDSALYLCASSSTGLAAHSPDTQYFGPGTRLTVL.

This chain uses TRBV21-1 with TRBJ2-3. TRBV21-1 is labeled a pseudogene. The CDR3 has 15 residues. The CDR3 is CASTTGDLSTDTQYF. The CDR3 DNA reads as TGTGCCAGCACCACAGGGGATCTTAGCACAGATACGCAGTATTTT.

V usage is TRBV6-5 and J usage is TRBJ2-7; TRBD1 might be the D (5 bases). Germline CDR1 and CDR2: MNHEY and SVGAGI. The CDR3 contains 13 residues. Trimming shortened V by 6 bases and J by 2 bases, and 11 bases separated the two germline ends. CDR3 DNA sequence: TGTGCCAGCAGCAAAGACAGAACCTACGAGCAGTACTTC. Its translation: CASSKDRTYEQYF.

The table lists this clonotype with many counts. The V gene is TRBV4-1, the J gene TRBJ1-5; TRBD1 matches at 11 bases. The CDR3 is made up of 15 amino acids. Germline CDR1 reads MGHRA; CDR2 reads YSYEKL. J lost 6 bases, V lost 4 bases, and 5 bases had no gene match. The DNA of the CDR3 is TGCGCCAGCAGCCTAGGACAGGGGGCTAGTCAGCCCCAGCATTTT. This translates into CASSLGQGASQPQHF.

The chain employs TRBV29-1 and TRBJ2-7; D is unresolved. From germline, CDR1 is SQVTM and CDR2 ANQGSEA. This CDR3 has 11 amino acids. V gave up 2 bases and J gave up 4 bases, with 6 bases separating them. The CDR3 DNA sequence: TGCAGCGTTGAACAAGGTTACGAGCAGTACTTC. Its translation is CSVEQGYEQYF.

This chain links TRBV6-6 with TRBJ1-3; maybe TRBD1 (6 bases). V was clipped by 4 bases and J by 4 bases, with 11 bases between them. CDR3 length: 14 amino acids. In germline, CDR1 is MNHNY, CDR2 SVGAGI (reference sequence). CDR3 sequence reads: CASSLVTGGNTIYF. CDR3 sequence (DNA): TGTGCCAGCAGTTTGGTTACAGGGGGAAACACCATATATTTT.

This clonotype was detected many times. J is TRBJ2-7 and V is TRBV7-9; 9 positions agree with TRBD1. Trimming cost V 3 bases and J 4 bases; bases outside gene matches: 4. The CDR3 extends over 14 amino acids. Germline V gene sequence: CDR1 SEHNR, CDR2 FQNEAQ (reference sequence). CDR3 nucleotides: TGTGCCAGCAGCTTCCCTGGACAGGGGTACGAGCAGTACTTC. Its translation is CASSFPGQGYEQYF.

This clonotype has only a few counts. The chain has TRBV7-3 and TRBJ2-1, with 10 bases identical to TRBD2. Germline V CDR1 and CDR2: SGHTA, FQGTGA. J was trimmed by 6 bases and V by 5 bases; bases with no gene match: 13. The CDR3 loop spans 17 amino acids. The CDR3 nucleotides are TGTGCCAGCAGCATAGGCATCGGGACTAGCGAGACCAATGAGCAGTTCTTC. Protein sequence: CASSIGIGTSETNEQFF.

The rearrangement uses TRBV7-9 and TRBJ2-1; D possibly uses TRBD1 or TRBD2 (5 bases each). Germline V gene lookup returns CDR1 SEHNR and CDR2 FQNEAQ (reference sequence). The V gene lost 5 bases and the J gene lost 9 bases, with 14 bases spanning the gap. This CDR3 contains 13 residues. The CDR3 spells CASSPQGDSEQFF. The CDR3 DNA is TGTGCCAGCAGCCCTCAGGGAGACAGTGAGCAGTTCTTC.

This clonotype was observed a handful of times. This chain connects TRBV20-1 to TRBJ2-7; D may be TRBD1 (5 bases). CDR3 size: 14 residues. CDR1 and CDR2 from the germline V gene are DFQATT and SNEGSKA (reference sequence). V lost 7 bases to trimming and J lost 1 base, with 17 bases between them. The CDR3 DNA sequence: TGCAGTGGTTCCGACCCAGGGTTTTCCTACGAGCAGTACTTC. Translation gives CSGSDPGFSYEQYF.

The chain combines TRBV5-1 with TRBJ2-6; D possibly corresponds to TRBD2 (5 bases). V lost 9 bases and J 2 bases, leaving 24 bases between the germline ends. In germline, CDR1 is SGHRS, CDR2 YFSETQ. The CDR3 length is 18 residues. The CDR3 DNA follows: TGCGCCACCGCCGGCGGGCCTGGATCCTCTGCTGGGGCCAACGTCCTGACTTTC. This gives the protein CATAGGPGSSAGANVLTF.

This clonotype was found many times. The rearrangement joins TRBV4-3 to TRBJ2-1; no definite D call. Trimming took off 5 bases at V and 0 bases at J, with 5 bases between the two ends. CDR3 size: 13 residues. Germline CDR1 reads LGHNA; CDR2 reads YSLEER. The CDR3 is CASSYGSYNEQFF. In DNA form, the CDR3 reads TGCGCCAGCAGCTACGGCTCCTACAATGAGCAGTTCTTC.

The gene calls are TRBV20-1 and TRBJ2-1; 12 bases are shared with TRBD2. The length of the CDR3 is 14 residues. Germline V CDR1 and CDR2: DFQATT, SNEGSKA (reference sequence). Trimming took 5 bases from V and 6 from J; bases not matched to a gene: 5. CDR3 region: CSAPSGRAPNEQFF. CDR3 nucleotides: TGCAGTGCTCCTAGCGGGAGGGCTCCCAATGAGCAGTTCTTC.

The rearrangement links TRBV19 to TRBJ1-1; 9 nucleotides line up with TRBD1. CDR3 length: 15 amino acids. The V gene's germline CDR1 is LNHDA and CDR2 SQIVND (reference sequence). V gave up 8 bases and J gave up 4 bases; unmatched junction bases: 11. CDR3: CASGIGGDRVTEAFF. CDR3 in DNA: TGTGCCAGTGGGATTGGGGGGGACAGGGTCACTGAAGCTTTCTTT.

There are a few counts of this clonotype. V usage is TRBV5-1 and J usage is TRBJ1-1, with 11 positions matching TRBD1. CDR3 size: 13 residues. CDR1 is SGHRS and CDR2 is YFSETQ in the germline V gene. V trimming: 3 bases; J trimming: 7 bases; junction bases outside the gene matches: 2. The CDR3 bases are TGCGCCAGCAGCTGGGACAGGGGGGTTGAAGCTTTCTTT. Protein: CASSWDRGVEAFF. Full variable domain (missing parts from reference TRBV5-1 and TRBJ1-1): KAGVTQTPRYLIKTRGQQVTLSCSPISGHRSVSWYQQTPGQGLQFLFEYFSETQRNKGNFPGRFSGRQFSNSRSEMNVSTLELGDSALYLCASSWDRGVEAFFGQGTRLTVV.

This clonotype was seen once. The V call is TRBV12-3 or TRBV12-4, the J call TRBJ2-3; 10 nucleotides align to TRBD1. The ends lost 7 bases at V and 0 bases at J; junction bases unmatched: 7. CDR3 length: 16 amino acids. The CDR3: CASNPGQGISTDTQYF. The DNA of the CDR3 is TGTGCCAGCAACCCGGGACAGGGGATTAGCACAGATACGCAGTATTTT.

This clonotype has more than one count but fewer than ten. The J gene is TRBJ2-3, the V gene TRBV9; D call uncertain. CDR1 is SGDLS and CDR2 is YYNGEE in the germline V gene. The ends were cut back, 0 bases at V and 2 bases at J, with 7 bases in the middle. The CDR3 spans 14 residues. The CDR3 nucleotides are TGTGCCAGCAGCGTAGCTACAGCCACAGATACGCAGTATTTT. Its protein is CASSVATATDTQYF.

The genes are TRBV7-9 and TRBJ2-6, with D perhaps given as TRBD1 or TRBD2 (5 bases each). The ends were cut back, 5 bases at V and 2 bases at J, with 7 bases in the middle. The CDR3 spans 14 residues. Germline V gene lookup returns CDR1 SEHNR and CDR2 FQNEAQ (reference sequence). CDR3: CASSGTAGANVLTF. CDR3 bases: TGTGCCAGCAGCGGGACGGCTGGGGCCAACGTCCTGACTTTC.

This clonotype was seen a few times. J is TRBJ2-2 and V is TRBV5-5; D ambiguous. This CDR3 region has 12 residues. The V gene's germline CDR1 is SGHKS and CDR2 YYEKEE (reference sequence). Trimming cost V 4 bases and J 1 base, with 2 bases left between them. CDR3 coding DNA: TGTGCCAGCAGCGTGAACACCGGGGAGCTGTTTTTT. Its protein product is CASSVNTGELFF.

V is TRBV24-1 and J is TRBJ1-2; D gene ambiguous. The CDR3 consists of 12 residues. CDR1 is KGHDR, CDR2 SFDVKD, per germline. V was trimmed by 4 bases and J by 0 bases, leaving 2 bases between them. Here the CDR3 reads CATSDPNYGYTF. The CDR3 coding sequence is TGTGCCACCAGTGACCCTAACTATGGCTACACCTTC.

This clonotype was counted once. The V and J genes are TRBV7-9 and TRBJ2-1, with 10 bases that match TRBD2. J was trimmed by 12 bases and V by 2 bases; bases with no gene match: 7. CDR1 and CDR2 from the germline V gene are SEHNR and FQNEAQ (reference sequence). This CDR3 comprises 14 residues. The DNA of the CDR3 is TGTGCCAGCAGCTTACTGGGACTAGCGCCCCCGCAGTTCTTC. Protein: CASSLLGLAPPQFF. The full variable domain, its missing parts supplied by reference TRBV7-9 and TRBJ2-1, is DTGVSQNPRHKITKRGQNVTFRCDPISEHNRLYWYRQTLGQGPEFLTYFQNEAQLEKSRLLSDRFSAERPKGSFSTLEIQRTEQGDSAMYLCASSLLGLAPPQFFGPGTRLTVL.